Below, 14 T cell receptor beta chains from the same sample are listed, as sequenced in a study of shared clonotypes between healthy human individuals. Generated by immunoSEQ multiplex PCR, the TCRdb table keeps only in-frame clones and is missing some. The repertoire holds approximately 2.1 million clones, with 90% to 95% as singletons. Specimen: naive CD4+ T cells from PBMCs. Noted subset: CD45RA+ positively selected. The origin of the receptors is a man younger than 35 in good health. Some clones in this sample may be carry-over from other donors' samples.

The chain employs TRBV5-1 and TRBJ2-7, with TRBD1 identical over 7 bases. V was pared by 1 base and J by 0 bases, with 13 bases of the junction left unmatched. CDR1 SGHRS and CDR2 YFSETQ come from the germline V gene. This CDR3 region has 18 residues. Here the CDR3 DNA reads TGCGCCAGCAGCTTGTTTTTATTTTCGGGACAGAGCTCCTACGAGCAGTACTTC. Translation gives CASSLFLFSGQSSYEQYF.

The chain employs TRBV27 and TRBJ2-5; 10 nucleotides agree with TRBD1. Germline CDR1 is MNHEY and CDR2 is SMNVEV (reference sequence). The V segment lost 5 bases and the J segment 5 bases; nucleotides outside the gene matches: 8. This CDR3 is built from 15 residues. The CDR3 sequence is CASSPRDRGVETQYF. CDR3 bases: TGTGCCAGCAGTCCACGGGACAGGGGTGTGGAGACCCAGTACTTC.

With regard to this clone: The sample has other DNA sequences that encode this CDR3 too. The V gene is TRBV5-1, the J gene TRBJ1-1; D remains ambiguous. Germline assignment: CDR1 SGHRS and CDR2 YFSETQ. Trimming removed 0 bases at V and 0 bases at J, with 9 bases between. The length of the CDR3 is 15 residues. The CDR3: CASSLDGRVNTEAFF. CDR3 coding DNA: TGCGCCAGCAGCTTGGATGGGAGGGTGAACACTGAAGCTTTCTTT. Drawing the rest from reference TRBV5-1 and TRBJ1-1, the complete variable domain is KAGVTQTPRYLIKTRGQQVTLSCSPISGHRSVSWYQQTPGQGLQFLFEYFSETQRNKGNFPGRFSGRQFSNSRSEMNVSTLELGDSALYLCASSLDGRVNTEAFFGQGTRLTVV.

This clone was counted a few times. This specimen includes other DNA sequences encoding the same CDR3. The CDR3 region has the DNA TGCGCCAGCAGCTTGAGGACGGGGGCCTACGAGCAGTACTTC. Its protein product is CASSLRTGAYEQYF. The chain uses TRBV5-1 and TRBJ2-7; a weak D match, TRBD2 (6 bases). Trimming left V 1 base short and J 2 bases short, with 10 bases between. This CDR3 region has 14 residues. In germline, CDR1 is SGHRS, CDR2 YFSETQ.

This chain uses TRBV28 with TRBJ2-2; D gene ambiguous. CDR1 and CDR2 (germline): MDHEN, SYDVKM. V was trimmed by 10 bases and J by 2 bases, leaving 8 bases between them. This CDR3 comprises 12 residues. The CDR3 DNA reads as TGTGCCACCTACCAAAACACCGGGGAGCTGTTTTTT. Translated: CATYQNTGELFF. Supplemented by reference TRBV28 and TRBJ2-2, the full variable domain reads DVKVTQSSRYLVKRTGEKVFLECVQDMDHENMFWYRQDPGLGLRLIYFSYDVKMKEKGDIPEGYSVSREKKERFSLILESASTNQTSMYLCATYQNTGELFFGEGSRLTVL.

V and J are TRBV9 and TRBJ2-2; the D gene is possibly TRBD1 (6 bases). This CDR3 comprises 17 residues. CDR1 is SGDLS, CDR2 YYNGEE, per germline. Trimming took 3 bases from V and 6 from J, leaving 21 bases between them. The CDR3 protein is CASSGNQGFESSGELFF. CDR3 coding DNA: TGTGCCAGCAGCGGAAACCAGGGGTTCGAGAGTTCCGGGGAGCTGTTTTTT.

CDR3 in amino acids: CASSRGALFSGANVLTF. As DNA, the CDR3 is TGTGCCAGCTCCCGGGGGGCCCTCTTCTCTGGGGCCAACGTCCTGACTTTC. The rearrangement joins TRBV7-9 to TRBJ2-6, with TRBD2 as a possible D gene (7 bases). This CDR3 region has 17 residues. Germline loops: CDR1 SEHNR, CDR2 FQNEAQ (reference sequence). Trimming removed 8 bases from V and 0 bases from J, with 17 bases in between.

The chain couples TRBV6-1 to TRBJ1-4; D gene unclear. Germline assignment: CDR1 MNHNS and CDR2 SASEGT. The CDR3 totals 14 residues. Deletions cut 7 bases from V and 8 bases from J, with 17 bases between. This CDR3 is CASTDVLVGEKLFF. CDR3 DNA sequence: TGTGCCAGCACCGACGTGTTAGTTGGGGAAAAACTGTTTTTT.

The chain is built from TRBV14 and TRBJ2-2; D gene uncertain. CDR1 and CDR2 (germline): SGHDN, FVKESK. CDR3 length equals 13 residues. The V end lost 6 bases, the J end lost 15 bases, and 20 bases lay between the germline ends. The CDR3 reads CASSPATPVLLFF. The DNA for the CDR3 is TGTGCCAGCAGTCCGGCGACTCCGGTTCTGTTGTTTTTT.

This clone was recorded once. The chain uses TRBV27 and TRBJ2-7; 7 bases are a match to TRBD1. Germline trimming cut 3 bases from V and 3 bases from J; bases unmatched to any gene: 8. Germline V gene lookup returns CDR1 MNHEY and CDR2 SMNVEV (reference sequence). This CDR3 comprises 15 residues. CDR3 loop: CASSLGQTPNYEQYF. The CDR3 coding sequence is TGTGCCAGCAGTTTGGGACAGACTCCCAACTACGAGCAGTACTTC.

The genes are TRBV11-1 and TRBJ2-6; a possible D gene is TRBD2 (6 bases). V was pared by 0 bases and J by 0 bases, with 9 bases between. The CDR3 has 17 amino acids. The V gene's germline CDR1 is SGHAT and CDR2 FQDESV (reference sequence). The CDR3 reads CASSLAWGDSGANVLTF. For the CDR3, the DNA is TGTGCCAGCAGCTTAGCGTGGGGGGACTCTGGGGCCAACGTCCTGACTTTC. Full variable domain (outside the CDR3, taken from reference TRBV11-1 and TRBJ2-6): EAEVAQSPRYKITEKSQAVAFWCDPISGHATLYWYRQILGQGPELLVQFQDESVVDDSQLPKDRFSAERLKGVDSTLKIQPAELGDSAMYLCASSLAWGDSGANVLTFGAGSRLTVL.

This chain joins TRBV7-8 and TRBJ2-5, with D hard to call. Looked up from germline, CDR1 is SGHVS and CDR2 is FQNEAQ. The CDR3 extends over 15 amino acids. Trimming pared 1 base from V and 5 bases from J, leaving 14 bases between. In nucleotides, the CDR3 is TGTGCCAGCAGCTTAGGGGGTACGGGTAGGGAGACCCAGTACTTC. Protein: CASSLGGTGRETQYF.

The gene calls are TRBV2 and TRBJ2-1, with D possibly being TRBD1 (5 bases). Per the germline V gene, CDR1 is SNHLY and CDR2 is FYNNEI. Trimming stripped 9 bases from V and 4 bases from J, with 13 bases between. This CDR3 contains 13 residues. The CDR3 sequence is CASWQGQYNEQFF. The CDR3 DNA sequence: TGTGCCAGTTGGCAGGGTCAATACAATGAGCAGTTCTTC.

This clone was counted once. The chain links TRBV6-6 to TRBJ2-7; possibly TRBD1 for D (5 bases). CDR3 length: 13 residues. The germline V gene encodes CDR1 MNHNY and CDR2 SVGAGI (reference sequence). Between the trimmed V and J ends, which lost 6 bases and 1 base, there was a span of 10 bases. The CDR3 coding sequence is TGTGCCAGCAGGGCAGGGTTTTCCTACGAGCAGTACTTC. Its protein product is CASRAGFSYEQYF.